Described below is a single T cell receptor (beta chain) sequence and its context. Its target is not known. This record belongs to a study of shared clonotypes between healthy human individuals. Study-level points and caveats: Non-shared clonotypes were found to have lower generation probabilities than the clonotypes that were shared by all four of the sorted-subset donors. The study found roughly 5% of naive CD4 clonotypes shared across several donors. Across subsets, estimated richness was generally greater for naive than for memory populations.

Evenly divided among several immunoSEQ plates was the genomic DNA of each subset. Produced via immunoSEQ multiplex PCR; TCRdb's table is partial and in-frame only. The sample lists hundreds of thousands of clones; 92% were seen once. Trimming shortened V by 5 bases and J by 0 bases, and 16 bases separated the two germline ends. CDR3 size: 16 residues. Germline loops: CDR1 SGDLS, CDR2 YYNGEE. Positive CCR7 selection of CD45RO-negative cells yielded the naive CD8 cells, and terminally differentiated effector memory CD45RA+ cells were excluded. The sample taken for sequencing was naive CD8+ T cells sorted from blood. V and J are TRBV9 and TRBJ2-3, with D tentatively TRBD1 (6 bases). This sequence was found in a man aged 30-40 years in good health. The DNA for the CDR3 is TGTGCCAGCAGTCTTACAGGGACACCGAGCACAGATACGCAGTATTTT. It is translated as CASSLTGTPSTDTQYF. Based on the CDR3 plus reference TRBV9 and TRBJ2-3, the full variable domain is DSGVTQTPKHLITATGQRVTLRCSPRSGDLSVYWYQQSLDQGLQFLIQYYNGEERAKGNILERFSAQQFPDLHSELNLSSLELGDSALYFCASSLTGTPSTDTQYFGPGTRLTVL.